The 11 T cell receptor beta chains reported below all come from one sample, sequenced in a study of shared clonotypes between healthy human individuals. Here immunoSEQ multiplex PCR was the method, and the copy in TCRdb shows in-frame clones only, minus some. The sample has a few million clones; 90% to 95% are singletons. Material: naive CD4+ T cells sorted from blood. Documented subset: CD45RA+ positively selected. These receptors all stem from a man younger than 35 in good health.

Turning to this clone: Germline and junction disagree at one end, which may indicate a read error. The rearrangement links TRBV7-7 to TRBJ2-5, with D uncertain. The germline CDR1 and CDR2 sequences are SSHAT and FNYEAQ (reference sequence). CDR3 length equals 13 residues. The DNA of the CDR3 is TGTGCTAGCAGCTCCGACGGTCGGGAGACCCAGTACTTC. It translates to CASSSDGRETQYF.

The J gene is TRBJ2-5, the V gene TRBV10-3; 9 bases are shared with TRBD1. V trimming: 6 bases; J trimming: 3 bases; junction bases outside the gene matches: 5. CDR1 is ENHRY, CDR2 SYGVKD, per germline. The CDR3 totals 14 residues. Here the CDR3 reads CAISLTGGKETQYF. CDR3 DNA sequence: TGTGCCATCAGCTTGACAGGGGGAAAAGAGACCCAGTACTTC.

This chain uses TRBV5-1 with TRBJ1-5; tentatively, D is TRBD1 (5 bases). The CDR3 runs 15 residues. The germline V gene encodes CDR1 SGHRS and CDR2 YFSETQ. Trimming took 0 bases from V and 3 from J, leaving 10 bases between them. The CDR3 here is CASSLAGVPNQPQHF. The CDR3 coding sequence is TGCGCCAGCAGCTTGGCGGGGGTCCCCAATCAGCCCCAGCATTTT.

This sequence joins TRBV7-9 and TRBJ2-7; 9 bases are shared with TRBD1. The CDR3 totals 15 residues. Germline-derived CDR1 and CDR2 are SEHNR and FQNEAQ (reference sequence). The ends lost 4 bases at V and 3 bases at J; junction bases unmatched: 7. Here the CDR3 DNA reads TGTGCCAGCAGCTCCCCGGACAGGGGAATCTACGAGCAGTACTTC. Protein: CASSSPDRGIYEQYF.

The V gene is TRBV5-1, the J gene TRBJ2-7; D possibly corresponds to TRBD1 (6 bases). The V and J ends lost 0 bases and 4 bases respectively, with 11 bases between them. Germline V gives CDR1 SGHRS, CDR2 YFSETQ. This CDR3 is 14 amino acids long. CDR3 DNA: TGCGCCAGCAGCTTGGGGGACAAGACATACGAGCAGTACTTC. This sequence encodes CASSLGDKTYEQYF. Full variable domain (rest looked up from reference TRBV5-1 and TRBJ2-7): KAGVTQTPRYLIKTRGQQVTLSCSPISGHRSVSWYQQTPGQGLQFLFEYFSETQRNKGNFPGRFSGRQFSNSRSEMNVSTLELGDSALYLCASSLGDKTYEQYFGPGTRLTVT.

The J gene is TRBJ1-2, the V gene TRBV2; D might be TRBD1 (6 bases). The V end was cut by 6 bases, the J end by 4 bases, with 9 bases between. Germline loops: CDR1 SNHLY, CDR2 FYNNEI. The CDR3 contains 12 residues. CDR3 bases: TGTGCCAGCAGAAGGGGGGGCTATGGCTACACCTTC. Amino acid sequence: CASRRGGYGYTF.

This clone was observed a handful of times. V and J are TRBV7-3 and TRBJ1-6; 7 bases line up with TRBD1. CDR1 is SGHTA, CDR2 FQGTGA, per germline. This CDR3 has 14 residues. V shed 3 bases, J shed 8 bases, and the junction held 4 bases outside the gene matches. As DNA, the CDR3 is TGTGCCAGCAGCTTGACAGGGTACGATTCACCCCTCCACTTT. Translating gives CASSLTGYDSPLHF.

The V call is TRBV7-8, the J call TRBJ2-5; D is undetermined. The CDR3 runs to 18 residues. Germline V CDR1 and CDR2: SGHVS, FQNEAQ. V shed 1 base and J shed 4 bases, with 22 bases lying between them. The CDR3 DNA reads TGTGCCAGCAGCTTAGAACCTCGACCTGAAAGAGGTAGAGAGACCCAGTACTTC. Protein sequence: CASSLEPRPERGRETQYF.

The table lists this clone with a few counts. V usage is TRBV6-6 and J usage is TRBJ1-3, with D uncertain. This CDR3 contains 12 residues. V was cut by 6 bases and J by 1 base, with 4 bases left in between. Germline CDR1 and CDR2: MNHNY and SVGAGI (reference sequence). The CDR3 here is CASRESGNTIYF. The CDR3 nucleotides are TGTGCCAGCAGGGAATCTGGAAACACCATATATTTT.

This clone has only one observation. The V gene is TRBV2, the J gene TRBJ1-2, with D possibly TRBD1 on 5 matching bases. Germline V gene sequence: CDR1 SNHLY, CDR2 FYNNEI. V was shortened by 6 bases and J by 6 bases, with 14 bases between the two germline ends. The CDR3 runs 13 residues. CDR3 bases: TGTGCCAGCAGGGCGGTTCAGGGCGATGGCTACACCTTC. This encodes CASRAVQGDGYTF.

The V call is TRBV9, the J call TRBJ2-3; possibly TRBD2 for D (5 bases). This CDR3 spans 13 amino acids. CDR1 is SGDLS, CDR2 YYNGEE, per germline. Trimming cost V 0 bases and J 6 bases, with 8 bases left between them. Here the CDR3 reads CASSVGGSDTQYF. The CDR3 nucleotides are TGTGCCAGCAGCGTAGGCGGGTCGGATACGCAGTATTTT.